These T cell receptor beta chains were read from a single sample in a study of blood T cell repertoires in COVID-19. Sequencing was performed with immunoSEQ multiplex PCR; in TCRdb, only in-frame clones are kept and a portion is missing. The sample lists approximately 83,000 clones; 88% were seen once. Specimen: peripheral blood. These receptors all come from a man between 65 and 85 years old with acute or convalescent COVID-19. CDR3s include the opening cysteine and the closing phenylalanine or tryptophan. D genes are given only for firm matches. The listing skips clone size in some rows; elsewhere it reads once, few, many or a size class.

D gene	clone size	V gene	J gene	CDR3 protein	CDR3 DNA
TRBD1	.	TRBV3-1/TRBV3-2	TRBJ1-4	CASSQESGQGRKLFF	TGTGCCAGCAGCCAAGAATCAGGACAGGGCAGGAAACTGTTTTTT
.	.	TRBV28	TRBJ1-5	CASSFILNNQPQHF	TGTGCCAGCAGTTTCATACTCAACAATCAGCCCCAGCATTTT
TRBD1	.	TRBV18	TRBJ2-1	CASSPLMRQGNNEQFF	TGTGCCAGCTCACCCCTTATGAGACAGGGTAACAATGAGCAGTTCTTC
TRBD2	once	TRBV24-1	TRBJ2-3	CATSDPSGRTTDTQYF	TGTGCCACCAGTGACCCTAGCGGGAGGACTACAGATACGCAGTATTTT
.	.	TRBV6-6	TRBJ2-4	CASSPESLELAKNIQYF	TGTGCCAGCAGTCCCGAAAGCCTTGAGCTAGCCAAAAACATTCAGTACTTC
TRBD2	.	TRBV29-1	TRBJ2-3	CSVELAGLDTQYF	TGCAGCGTTGAACTAGCGGGGCTAGATACGCAGTATTTT
TRBD2	.	TRBV15	TRBJ2-3	CATSRTTGRTSGSEAAQYF	TGTGCCACCAGCAGGACAACTGGAAGGACTAGCGGGTCAGAAGCGGCGCAGTATTTT
.	.	TRBV30	TRBJ1-5	CAWSDTHSNQPQHF	TGTGCCTGGAGTGACACCCATAGCAATCAGCCCCAGCATTTT
TRBD2	.	TRBV3-1/TRBV3-2	TRBJ2-7	CASSQDGGASGSSKQYF	TGTGCCAGCAGCCAAGACGGGGGGGCTAGCGGGAGTTCTAAGCAGTACTTC
TRBD1	.	TRBV18	TRBJ2-3	CASSSGTGPTDTQYF	TGTGCCAGCTCATCCGGGACAGGGCCCACAGATACGCAGTATTTT
.	.	TRBV20-1	TRBJ2-1	CSASWGLSSYNEQFF	TGCAGTGCCAGTTGGGGCTTGAGCTCCTACAATGAGCAGTTCTTC
.	.	TRBV4-3	TRBJ1-5	CASSQDSLIQPQHF	TGCGCCAGCAGCCAGGATAGCTTGATACAGCCCCAGCATTTT
TRBD2	.	TRBV5-6	TRBJ2-3	CASSFGAGGPVDTQYF	TGTGCCAGCAGCTTCGGAGCGGGAGGGCCGGTAGATACGCAGTATTTT
TRBD1	.	TRBV10-3	TRBJ2-3	CAIQGEPTDTQYF	TGTGCCATACAGGGGGAGCCCACAGATACGCAGTATTTT
.	.	TRBV11-2	TRBJ1-1	CASSLLVQGLGTEAFF	TGTGCCAGCAGCTTACTAGTTCAGGGTTTGGGCACTGAAGCTTTCTTT
.	.	TRBV6-6	TRBJ2-2	CASSPTAGELFF	TGTGCCAGCAGCCCTACAGCCGGGGAGCTGTTTTTT
.	.	TRBV3-1/TRBV3-2	TRBJ1-2	CASSQGPSNDYGYTF	TGTGCCAGCAGCCAAGGGCCTTCCAATGACTATGGCTACACCTTC
.	.	TRBV6-2/TRBV6-3	TRBJ2-5	CASSRQQLQETQYF	TGTGCCAGCAGTCGACAGCAACTCCAAGAGACCCAGTACTTC
.	.	TRBV18	TRBJ1-5	CASSPTGTQPQHF	TGTGCCAGCTCACCCACGGGAACGCAGCCCCAGCATTTT
TRBD1	.	TRBV2	TRBJ1-2	CASRDDRGGGYTF	TGTGCCAGCAGGGATGACAGGGGCGGAGGCTACACCTTC
TRBD1	.	TRBV28	TRBJ1-2	CASNRDREFGYTF	TGTGCCAGCAACAGGGACAGGGAGTTTGGCTACACCTTC
TRBD2	.	TRBV30	TRBJ2-7	CAWSAPTAGAFYEQYF	TGTGCCTGGAGTGCCCCAACAGCGGGGGCCTTCTACGAGCAGTACTTC
.	few	TRBV28	TRBJ2-7	CASSRTLGLGTYEQYF	TGTGCCAGCAGCCGGACCTTAGGACTCGGTACCTACGAGCAGTACTTC
TRBD2	.	TRBV14	TRBJ2-7	CASSPSWTSGSNEQYF	TGTGCCAGCAGCCCCTCCTGGACTAGCGGGAGCAACGAGCAGTACTTC
TRBD1	.	TRBV5-1	TRBJ1-1	CASSPDREVAFF	TGCGCCAGCAGCCCCGACAGGGAAGTAGCTTTCTTT
.	.	TRBV6-4	TRBJ1-1	CASSAETGFEAFF	TGTGCCAGCAGTGCCGAAACAGGCTTTGAAGCTTTCTTT
TRBD1	.	TRBV28	TRBJ2-3	CASSFVSLDRGTDTQYF	TGTGCCAGCAGTTTTGTCTCCCTAGACAGGGGCACAGATACGCAGTATTTT
TRBD1	.	TRBV10-3	TRBJ1-2	CAISKTGGENYGYTF	TGTGCCATCAGTAAAACAGGGGGCGAGAACTATGGCTACACCTTC